Listed here are 14 T cell receptor beta chains from one sample, sequenced in a study of T-cell memory formation after mild COVID-19. TCRdb ran MiXCR on the 5' RACE reads and lists one entry per CDR3 protein. The sample records 90,000 to 120,000 distinct CDR3 sequences, approximately 15% being singletons. Sequenced input: PBMCs or a T cell subset sorted from them (not recorded which). The receptors come from a young man who had mild COVID-19 (a few samples of this study predate the infection). Cell type and time point are not known.

This clonotype has a handful of counts. The rearrangement uses TRBV7-3 and TRBJ2-1; 11 bases match TRBD2. The CDR3 loop spans 17 amino acids. J was trimmed by 2 bases and V by 4 bases; bases with no gene match: 7. The V gene's germline CDR1 is SGHTA and CDR2 FQGTGA. The CDR3 is CASSSLAGGSPYNEQFF. The CDR3 coding sequence is TGTGCCAGCAGCTCTCTAGCGGGGGGCTCCCCCTACAATGAGCAGTTCTTC.

The chain joins TRBV20-1 to TRBJ2-2; TRBD2 agrees at 7 bases. CDR1 is DFQATT, CDR2 SNEGSKA, per germline (reference sequence). The CDR3 runs to 16 residues. The V segment lost 1 base and the J segment 1 base; nucleotides outside the gene matches: 6. CDR3 protein: CSARGAQRGNTGELFF. CDR3 coding DNA: TGCAGTGCTAGAGGGGCCCAGCGGGGGAACACCGGGGAGCTGTTTTTT.

This clonotype showed up many times. The CDR3 coding sequence is TGTGCCAGCAGCGTAGGCAGGGGGACGGTAGAGCAGTACGTC. It translates to CASSVGRGTVEQYV. The V and J genes are TRBV9 and TRBJ2-7; 7 bases are shared with TRBD1. Losses at the gene ends were 0 bases for V and 7 bases for J; bases not matched to a gene: 7. This CDR3 region has 14 residues. The germline CDR1 and CDR2 sequences are SGDLS and YYNGEE.

The J gene is TRBJ2-3, the V gene TRBV4-1; D remains unclear. Deletions cut 1 base from V and 2 bases from J, with 13 bases between. CDR1 is MGHRA and CDR2 is YSYEKL in the germline V gene. The CDR3 sequence is 16 residues long. This CDR3 reads CASSQAFASNTDTQYF. Written as DNA, the CDR3 is TGCGCCAGCAGCCAAGCGTTTGCCAGCAACACAGATACGCAGTATTTT.

Of note for this clonotype: One base away lies a much larger clone, so this may be a sequencing read error. The rearrangement uses TRBV7-9 and TRBJ1-3; perhaps TRBD1 as D (5 bases). The germline V gene encodes CDR1 SEHNR and CDR2 FQNEAQ (reference sequence). The CDR3 runs to 13 residues. DNA for the CDR3: TGTGTCAGCAGCCCGGGGGGACCAAACACCATATATTTT. Translated: CVSSPGGPNTIYF.

The chain is built from TRBV15 and TRBJ1-2, with D perhaps matching TRBD1 (5 bases). The CDR3 spans 13 residues. Germline loops: CDR1 LNHNV, CDR2 YYDKDF (reference sequence). The V gene lost 9 bases and the J gene lost 3 bases, with 14 bases spanning the gap. For the CDR3, the DNA is TGTGCCACGTCATCAGGGTCAGACTATGGCTACACCTTC. Residues: CATSSGSDYGYTF.

This clonotype was detected many times. The chain carries TRBV19 and TRBJ2-6; no firm D call. The CDR3 totals 13 residues. The germline CDR1 and CDR2 sequences are LNHDA and SQIVND (reference sequence). The germline V and J ends were trimmed by 7 bases and 0 bases, with 4 bases remaining between them. The CDR3 loop reads CASTISGANVLTF. CDR3 DNA sequence: TGTGCCAGTACCATCTCTGGGGCCAACGTCCTGACTTTC. Filled out from reference TRBV19 and TRBJ2-6, the complete variable domain reads DGGITQSPKYLFRKEGQNVTLSCEQNLNHDAMYWYRQDPGQGLRLIYYSQIVNDFQKGDIAEGYSVSREKKESFPLTVTSAQKNPTAFYLCASTISGANVLTFGAGSRLTVL.

This clonotype was counted a few times. The genes are TRBV7-9 and TRBJ2-7; 9 bases are a match to TRBD1. The CDR3 contains 14 residues. The V segment lost 3 bases and the J segment 4 bases; nucleotides outside the gene matches: 4. CDR1 and CDR2 from the germline V gene are SEHNR and FQNEAQ (reference sequence). CDR3 region: CASSFVGTGYEQYF. DNA for the CDR3: TGTGCCAGCAGCTTCGTGGGGACAGGGTACGAGCAGTACTTC.

The chain carries TRBV5-1 and TRBJ2-7; no clear D. The CDR3 contains 14 residues. CDR1 and CDR2 (germline): SGHRS, YFSETQ. V was cut by 7 bases and J by 5 bases, with 19 bases left in between. The CDR3 DNA sequence: TGCGCCAGCGCCACCCGGTTGGTCGGAGACGAGCAGTACTTC. Translation: CASATRLVGDEQYF.

This clonotype was picked up many times. The chain carries TRBV3-1 and TRBJ2-2; D is unresolved. Germline CDR1 and CDR2: LGHDT and YNNKEL (reference sequence). Trimming took 1 base from V and 2 from J, leaving 14 bases between them. This CDR3 comprises 17 residues. In DNA, the CDR3 is TGTGCCAGCAGCCAAGTATTGGTCGGGCCAAACACCGGGGAGCTGTTTTTT. It specifies CASSQVLVGPNTGELFF.

This clonotype occurred a few times. V gene TRBV12-3 or TRBV12-4 combines with J gene TRBJ2-1, with D unclear. Trimming took 3 bases from V and 3 from J, leaving 3 bases between them. The CDR3 is made up of 12 amino acids. In nucleotides, the CDR3 is TGTGCCAGCAGTTTTGACTACAATGAGCAGTTCTTC. Translation gives CASSFDYNEQFF.

On this clonotype: Its ends do not fully match the called genes, so a read error is possible. This chain joins TRBV7-9 and TRBJ1-3, with unresolved D. Germline V gene data show CDR1 as SEHNR and CDR2 as FQNEAQ (reference sequence). The CDR3 is made up of 11 amino acids. CDR3 in amino acids: CASSALNTTYF. CDR3 DNA: TGTGCCAGCAGCGCGCTAAACACCACATATTTT.

The V gene is TRBV6-5, the J gene TRBJ2-7, with TRBD2 matching over 14 bases. Germline V lookup: CDR1 MNHEY, CDR2 SVGAGI. This CDR3 comprises 14 residues. The trim removed 6 bases at V and 4 bases at J, leaving 2 bases unmatched. CDR3 region: CASSWTSGGYEQYF. The CDR3 region has the DNA TGTGCCAGCAGCTGGACTAGCGGGGGGTACGAGCAGTACTTC.

The J gene is TRBJ2-5, the V gene TRBV15; D may be TRBD2 (6 bases). V lost 1 base and J 4 bases, leaving 10 bases between the germline ends. The CDR3 consists of 14 residues. From germline, CDR1 is LNHNV and CDR2 YYDKDF (reference sequence). This CDR3 is CATSRGGVTETQYF. In DNA form, the CDR3 reads TGTGCCACCAGCAGAGGGGGGGTCACAGAGACCCAGTACTTC.